This T cell receptor beta chain was captured in a study of OX40 agonist ivuxolimab in advanced cancers. About the investigation overall: Ivuxolimab was a fully human IgG2 agonistic monoclonal antibody targeting the costimulatory receptor OX40 (CD134). Intravenous ivuxolimab was administered to patients every 2 weeks at six dose levels: 0.01, 0.1, 0.3, 1.5, 3 and 10 mg/kg. Of the roughly 54 dose-escalation patients, hepatocellular carcinoma was present in 19, melanoma in around 15, renal cell carcinoma in 9 and head and neck cancer in 9. In the dose-escalation cohort, around four fifths of patients were male, and the mean age was 60 years with a range of about 23 to 79. Patients were allowed to have had prior anti-PD-1, anti-PD-L1 or anti-CTLA-4 therapy, and about 40% of the dose-escalation patients had been treated with checkpoint inhibitors. Three dose-escalation patients achieved partial responses, one with hepatocellular carcinoma and two with cutaneous melanoma. The point of sequencing TCRbeta in the periphery was to test whether ivuxolimab changed TCR sequence diversity and drove clonal T-cell expansion. The paper describes the monotherapy dose-escalation part (N ≈ 52 patients) of the phase I trial of ivuxolimab.

Study-wide conclusions, independent of this receptor: In partial responders in the 0.1-3.0 mg/kg groups, normalized peripheral clonal expansion was found to be among the lowest, especially among CD8+ T cells. After ivuxolimab, CD8+ T cells had more expanded clones than CD4+ T cells on average. At doses of 0.1 to 3.0 mg/kg, clonal expansion of both CD4+ and CD8+ blood T cells was observed from baseline to week 6. Low levels of normalized T-cell clonal expansion were also seen in some patients who did not respond. The antigen specificity of the clonally expanded peripheral T cells was not determined.

The trial excluded patients who had a history of autoimmune disease or were on systemic immunosuppression. In every dose cohort, peripheral blood was drawn for TCR sequencing at baseline, cycle 4 day 1, and cycle 7 day 1. The samples were taken from a phase I, first-in-human, multicenter, open-label dose-escalation trial of ivuxolimab. Adults with locally advanced or metastatic head and neck squamous cell, hepatocellular, melanoma or renal cell carcinoma were enrolled in the trial. CD4+ and CD8+ T cells were sorted separately from peripheral blood before TCR sequencing. Including the terminal cysteine and phenylalanine, the CDR3 comprises 16 residues. The sequence is cut down to CDR3 DNA, 48 bases in frame from base 1. V drops 0 bases and J drops 3 bases, leaving 12 bases in between. In the germline V gene, CDR1 corresponds to SGHRS and CDR2 to YFSETQ. Comments on this clone: Its cognate antigen has yet to be identified. The record has no base qualities; no much larger clone is one base away.

For sequencing of the TCRbeta CDR3 region, genomic DNA was extracted from the sorted cells. The immunoSEQ Assay was used to sequence the TCRbeta CDR3 regions. As stored in TCRdb, this immuneACCESS dataset retains in-frame rearrangements with V and J assigned. A fraction of the clones does not appear; measured against another copy, unresolved V genes explain less than half of the discrepancy, and the remainder lacks a known reason. For this sample there are around 79,000 clones; 65% to 90% appear just once. The ten largest clones add up to roughly 0.61% of the sample. This TCR came from an adult with an advanced solid tumor such as melanoma, head and neck, liver or kidney cancer. The rearrangement joined TRBV5-1 to TRBJ1-4, and the D gene may be TRBD1, 5 bases matching. Specimen: CD4+ or CD8+ T cells sorted from blood, collected in a trial of the OX40 agonist ivuxolimab. This receptor has the CDR3 CASSLVSPGANEKLFF. The sequenced DNA is TGCGCCAGCAGCTTGGTGTCCCCGGGGGCTAATGAAAAACTGTTTTTT.